This is a list of T cell receptor beta chains from one sample in a study of blood T cell repertoires in COVID-19. Produced via immunoSEQ multiplex PCR; TCRdb's table is partial and in-frame only. The data show about 380,000 clones, around 87% seen once. Material: PBMCs or T cells enriched from blood (not recorded which). All receptors derive from a young man who had recovered from COVID-19. CDR3s include the opening cysteine and the closing phenylalanine or tryptophan. A D gene is named only where the DNA matches it firmly. Size is omitted from some rows. Given values are once, few, many or a class for expanded clones.

d_call	v_call	cdr3_length	j_call	clone_size	cdr3_nt	cdr3_aa
TRBD2	TRBV7-3	17	TRBJ2-3	.	TGTGCCAGCAGCCCCCAACGGGTAGCGGGGGGCGGAGATACGCAGTATTTT	CASSPQRVAGGGDTQYF
.	TRBV5-8	15	TRBJ2-3	.	TGTGCCAGCTCCGCGGGCTCGTTTAACACAGATACGCAGTATTTT	CASSAGSFNTDTQYF
.	TRBV10-3	13	TRBJ2-3	.	TGTGCCATCAGTGAAGAACGGACAGATACGCAGTATTTT	CAISEERTDTQYF
.	TRBV27	15	TRBJ1-1	.	TGTGCCAGCAGTTACATACCCAGGGGAGACACTGAAGCTTTCTTT	CASSYIPRGDTEAFF
TRBD2	TRBV5-4	13	TRBJ2-7	.	TGTGCCAGCGGACTAGCGGGAACCGACGAGCAGTACTTC	CASGLAGTDEQYF
TRBD1	TRBV5-4	15	TRBJ2-1	.	TGTGCCAGCAGCTTGGCAGGACAGGGGATACATGAGCAGTTCTTC	CASSLAGQGIHEQFF
.	TRBV10-3	15	TRBJ1-1	once	TGTGCCATCAGTGAGTCCCGGTTCGGGAACACTGAAGCTTTCTTT	CAISESRFGNTEAFF
.	TRBV4-2	14	TRBJ2-2	.	TGTGCCAGCAGGATAGGGACTCACACCGGGGAGCTGTTTTTT	CASRIGTHTGELFF
.	TRBV2	14	TRBJ1-5	.	TGTGCCAGCACCAGGACATCGAGCAATCAGCCCCAGCATTTT	CASTRTSSNQPQHF
.	TRBV6-1	18	TRBJ2-4	.	TGTGCCAGCAGTGAAGGGGGTTGGTGGGGGCTAGCCAAAAACATTCAGTACTTC	CASSEGGWWGLAKNIQYF
.	TRBV11-2	16	TRBJ1-4	once	TGTGCCAGCAGCTTGAGGGTACGGACCTATAATGAAAAACTGTTTTTT	CASSLRVRTYNEKLFF
.	TRBV4-3	16	TRBJ1-3	.	TGCGCCAGCAGCCAAGAAGCGGCCCTAGCAGGAAACACCATATATTTT	CASSQEAALAGNTIYF
.	TRBV6-5	14	TRBJ2-7	.	TGTGCCAGCATCCCACAGGGAACCTCCTGGGAGCAGTACTTC	CASIPQGTSWEQYF
.	TRBV12-5	14	TRBJ1-5	.	TGTGCTAGTGGTTTGCTTGGCGGATATCAGCCCCAGCATTTT	CASGLLGGYQPQHF
TRBD1	TRBV6-5	15	TRBJ2-7	.	TGTGCCAGCAGTTCCAGGACAGGGGTACCCTACGAGCAGTACTTC	CASSSRTGVPYEQYF
.	TRBV7-2	15	TRBJ2-7	.	TGTGCCAGCAGCTTCAGACAGGATCGATTCTACGAGCAGTACTTC	CASSFRQDRFYEQYF
TRBD1	TRBV7-9	14	TRBJ2-7	few	TGTGCCAGCAGCCGGTGGGACAGAGCCTACGAGCAGTACTTC	CASSRWDRAYEQYF
.	TRBV6-5	12	TRBJ2-7	few	TGTGCCAGCAAGCCCACAGCCTACGAGCAGTACTTC	CASKPTAYEQYF
TRBD1	TRBV2	14	TRBJ1-1	.	TGTGCCAGCAGATGGACCGGGACAGGGGACGAAGCTTTCTTT	CASRWTGTGDEAFF
.	TRBV27	15	TRBJ1-1	few	TGTGCCAGCAGTTTACAGGGCTTTATGAACACTGAAGCTTTCTTT	CASSLQGFMNTEAFF
.	TRBV7-9	16	TRBJ1-3	.	TGTGCCAGCAGTTCCCGAAACACAGACTCTGGAAACACCATATATTTT	CASSSRNTDSGNTIYF
.	TRBV5-1	14	TRBJ2-1	.	TGCGCCAGCAGCTTTCGAGGGGGGGCCAATGAGCAGTTCTTC	CASSFRGGANEQFF